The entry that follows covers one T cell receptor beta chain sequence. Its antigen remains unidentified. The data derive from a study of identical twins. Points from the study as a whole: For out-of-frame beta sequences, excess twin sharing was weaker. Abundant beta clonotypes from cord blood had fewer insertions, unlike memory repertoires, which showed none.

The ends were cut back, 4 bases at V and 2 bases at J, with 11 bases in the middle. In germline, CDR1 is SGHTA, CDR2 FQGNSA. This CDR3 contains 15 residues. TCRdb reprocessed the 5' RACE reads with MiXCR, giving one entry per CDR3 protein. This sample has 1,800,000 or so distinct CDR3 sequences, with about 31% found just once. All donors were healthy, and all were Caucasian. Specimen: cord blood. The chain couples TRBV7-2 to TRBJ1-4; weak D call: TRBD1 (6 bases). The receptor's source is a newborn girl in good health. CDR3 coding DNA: TGTGCCAGCAGCTCAGGACAGTTGACTAATGAAAAACTGTTTTTT. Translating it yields CASSSGQLTNEKLFF.